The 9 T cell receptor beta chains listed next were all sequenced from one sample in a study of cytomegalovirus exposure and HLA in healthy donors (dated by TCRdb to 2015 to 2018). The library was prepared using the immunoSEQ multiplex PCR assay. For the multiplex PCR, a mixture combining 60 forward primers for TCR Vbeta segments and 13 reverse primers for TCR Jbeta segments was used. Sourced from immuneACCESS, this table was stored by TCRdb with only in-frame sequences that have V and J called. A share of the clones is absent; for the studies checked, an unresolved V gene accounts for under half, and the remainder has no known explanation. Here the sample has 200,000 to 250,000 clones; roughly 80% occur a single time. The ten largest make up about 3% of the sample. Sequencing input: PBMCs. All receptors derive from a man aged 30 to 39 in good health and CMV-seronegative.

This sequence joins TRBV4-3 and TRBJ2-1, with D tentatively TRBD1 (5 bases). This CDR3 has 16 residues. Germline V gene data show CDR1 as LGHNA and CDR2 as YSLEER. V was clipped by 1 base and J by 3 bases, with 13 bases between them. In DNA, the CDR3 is TGCGCCAGCAGCCAAGTTTTCGACAGTTACTACAATGAGCAGTTCTTC. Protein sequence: CASSQVFDSYYNEQFF.

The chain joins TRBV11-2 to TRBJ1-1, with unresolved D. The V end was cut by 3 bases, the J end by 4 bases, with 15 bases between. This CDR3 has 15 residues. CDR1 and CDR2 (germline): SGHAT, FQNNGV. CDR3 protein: CASSFPSLAGTEAFF. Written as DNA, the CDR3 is TGTGCCAGCAGCTTCCCCTCGTTGGCGGGCACTGAAGCTTTCTTT. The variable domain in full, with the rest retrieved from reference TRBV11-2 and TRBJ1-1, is EAGVAQSPRYKIIEKRQSVAFWCNPISGHATLYWYQQILGQGPKLLIQFQNNGVVDDSQLPKDRFSAERLKGVDSTLKIQPAKLEDSAVYLCASSFPSLAGTEAFFGQGTRLTVV.

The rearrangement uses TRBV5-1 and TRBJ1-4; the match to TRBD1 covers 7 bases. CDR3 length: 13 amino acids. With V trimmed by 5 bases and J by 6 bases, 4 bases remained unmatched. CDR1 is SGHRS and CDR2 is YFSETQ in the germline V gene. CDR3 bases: TGCGCCAGCAGTGGGACAGCGGATGAAAAACTGTTTTTT. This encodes CASSGTADEKLFF.

The CDR3 loop reads CASSLSSRPNEQFF. For the CDR3, the DNA is TGTGCCAGCAGTTTGAGTTCGCGTCCCAATGAGCAGTTCTTC. The rearrangement joins TRBV28 to TRBJ2-1, with D unclear. The germline gives CDR1 MDHEN, CDR2 SYDVKM. The CDR3 loop spans 14 amino acids. The germline V and J ends were trimmed by 3 bases and 6 bases, with 12 bases remaining between them.

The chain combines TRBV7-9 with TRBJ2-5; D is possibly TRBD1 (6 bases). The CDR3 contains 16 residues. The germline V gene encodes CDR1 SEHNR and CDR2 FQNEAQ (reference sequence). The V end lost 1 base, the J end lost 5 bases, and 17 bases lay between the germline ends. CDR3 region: CASSLGFGVRGETQYF. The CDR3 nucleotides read TGTGCCAGCAGCTTAGGTTTCGGAGTTAGGGGGGAGACCCAGTACTTC.

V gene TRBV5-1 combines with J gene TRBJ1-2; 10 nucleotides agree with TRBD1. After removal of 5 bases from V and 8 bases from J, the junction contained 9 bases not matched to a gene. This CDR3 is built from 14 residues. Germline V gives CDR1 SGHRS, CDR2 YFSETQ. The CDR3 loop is CASSPSGDRGGYTF. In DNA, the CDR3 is TGCGCCAGCAGTCCATCTGGGGACAGGGGCGGCTACACCTTC.

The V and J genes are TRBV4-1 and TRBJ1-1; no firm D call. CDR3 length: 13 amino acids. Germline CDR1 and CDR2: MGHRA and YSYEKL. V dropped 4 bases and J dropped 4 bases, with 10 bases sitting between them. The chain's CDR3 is CASSRSEVTEAFF. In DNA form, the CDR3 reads TGCGCCAGCAGCCGAAGTGAGGTCACTGAAGCTTTCTTT.

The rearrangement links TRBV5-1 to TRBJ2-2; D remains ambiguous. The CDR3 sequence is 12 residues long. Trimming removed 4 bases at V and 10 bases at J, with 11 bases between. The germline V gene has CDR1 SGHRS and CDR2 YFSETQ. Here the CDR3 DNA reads TGCGCCAGCAGCCTAGTAATCTCGGAGCTGTTTTTT. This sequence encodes CASSLVISELFF.

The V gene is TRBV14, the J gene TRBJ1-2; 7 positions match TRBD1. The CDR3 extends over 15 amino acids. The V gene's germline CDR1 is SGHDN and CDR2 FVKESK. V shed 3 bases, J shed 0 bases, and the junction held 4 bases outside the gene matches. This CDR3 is CASSQSQGANYGYTF. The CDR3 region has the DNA TGTGCCAGCAGCCAGTCCCAGGGGGCTAACTATGGCTACACCTTC.